The present T cell receptor (beta chain) was sequenced within a study of CD8 T cells in ankylosing spondylitis. Comment on this clonotype: Its specificity is unknown.

Study-level findings and limits: In ankylosing spondylitis blood, a motif of roughly 8 highly homologous TCR beta variants appeared characteristic. Matched ankylosing spondylitis synovial fluid reportedly showed significant enrichment of disease-linked clones.

Germline V gene data show CDR1 as SEHNR and CDR2 as FQNEAQ (reference sequence). V lost 5 bases and J 5 bases, leaving 12 bases between the germline ends. This CDR3 is built from 13 residues. TCRdb reanalysed the 5' RACE reads using MiXCR and keeps one entry per CDR3 protein. Of roughly 120,000 distinct CDR3 sequences in the sample, 12% to 15% are singletons; the top ten hold under 3%. The sample comprised blood, either unsorted or a sorted T cell fraction (not recorded which). The rearrangement links TRBV7-9 to TRBJ2-5; no reliable D call. This clonotype was obtained from a female donor with ankylosing spondylitis or in good health (not recorded which). The CDR3 region is CASSRMGWETQYF. Written as DNA, the CDR3 is TGTGCCAGCAGCAGGATGGGGTGGGAGACCCAGTACTTC.